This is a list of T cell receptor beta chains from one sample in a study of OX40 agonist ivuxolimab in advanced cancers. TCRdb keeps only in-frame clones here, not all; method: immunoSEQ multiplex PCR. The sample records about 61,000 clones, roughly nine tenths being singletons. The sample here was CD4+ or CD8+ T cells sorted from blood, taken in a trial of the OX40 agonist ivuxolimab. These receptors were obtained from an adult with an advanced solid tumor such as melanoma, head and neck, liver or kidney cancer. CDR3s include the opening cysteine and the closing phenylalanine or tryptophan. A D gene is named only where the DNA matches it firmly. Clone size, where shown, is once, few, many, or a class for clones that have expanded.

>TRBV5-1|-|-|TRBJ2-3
CASSFGTSTDTQYF
TGCGCCAGCAGCTTTGGTACGAGCACAGATACGCAGTATTTT
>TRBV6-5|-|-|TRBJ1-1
CASSSIRDHFTEAFF
TGTGCCAGCAGTTCGATCAGGGACCATTTCACTGAAGCTTTCTTT
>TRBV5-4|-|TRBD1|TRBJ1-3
CASSPDRYSGNTIYF
TGTGCCAGCAGCCCGGACAGGTACTCTGGAAACACCATATATTTT
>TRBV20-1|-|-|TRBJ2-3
CSASRGDTQYF
TGCAGTGCTAGTCGGGGGGATACGCAGTATTTT
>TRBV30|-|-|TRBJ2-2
CAWSYGVLAGELFF
TGTGCCTGGAGTTACGGGGTGCTGGCCGGGGAGCTGTTTTTT
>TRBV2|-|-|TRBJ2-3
CASSEARQGRKDTQYF
TGTGCCAGCAGTGAAGCGCGGCAGGGGAGGAAAGATACGCAGTATTTT
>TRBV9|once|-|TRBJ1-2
CASSLLQGTTNYGYTF
TGTGCCAGCAGCTTACTACAGGGTACGACTAACTATGGCTACACCTTC
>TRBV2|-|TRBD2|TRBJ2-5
CASSESAGGPQETQYF
TGTGCCAGCAGTGAGTCTGCGGGGGGACCCCAAGAGACCCAGTACTTC
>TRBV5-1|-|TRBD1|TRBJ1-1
CASSLEAGGNTEAFF
TGCGCCAGCAGCTTGGAAGCAGGGGGAAACACTGAAGCTTTCTTT
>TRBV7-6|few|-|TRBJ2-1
CASSLGTGLSLNINNEQFF
TGTGCCAGCAGCTTAGGAACAGGGCTCTCCCTTAATATCAACAATGAGCAGTTCTTC
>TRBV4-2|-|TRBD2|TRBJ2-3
CASSRTSGGGSDTQYF
TGTGCCAGCAGCCGCACTAGCGGGGGGGGCTCAGATACGCAGTATTTT
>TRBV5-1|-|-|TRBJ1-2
CASSPGISGGGYTF
TGCGCCAGCAGCCCCGGGATATCAGGCGGTGGCTACACCTTC
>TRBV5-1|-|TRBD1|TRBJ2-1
CASSLDGTGSKAFF
TGCGCCAGCAGCTTGGATGGGACAGGGTCCAAGGCGTTCTTC
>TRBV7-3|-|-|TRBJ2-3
CASSPQGGGTDTQYF
TGTGCCAGCAGCCCCCAAGGGGGGGGCACAGATACGCAGTATTTT